What follows are 9 T cell receptor beta chains derived from one specimen sequenced in a study of blood T cell repertoires in COVID-19. The assay was immunoSEQ multiplex PCR, and TCRdb's table has in-frame clones only and misses some. Here the sample spans approximately 300,000 clones, 88% being singletons. Sequenced: peripheral blood. These receptors were obtained from a woman aged 45 to 65 with active or convalescent COVID-19.

This clone has only a few counts. V usage is TRBV10-3 and J usage is TRBJ2-7, with D possibly TRBD1 on 6 matching bases. Deletions cut 8 bases from V and 5 bases from J, with 25 bases between. CDR1 and CDR2 from the germline V gene are ENHRY and SYGVKD. The CDR3 covers 16 residues. CDR3 in DNA: TGTGCCATCTCGCCCGAAGGGGGAGCCCTGGGCGACGAGCAGTACTTC. Its protein is CAISPEGGALGDEQYF.

This chain connects TRBV20-1 to TRBJ1-1; D might be TRBD1 (6 bases). The CDR3 contains 11 residues. From germline, CDR1 is DFQATT and CDR2 SNEGSKA (reference sequence). The CDR3 region is CSGQLNTEAFF. The CDR3 nucleotides read TGCAGCGGACAGTTGAACACTGAAGCTTTCTTT.

CDR3 residues: CASSPAGGRRTEAFF. The CDR3 DNA follows: TGTGCCAGCAGCCCCGCCGGGGGGAGGAGGACTGAAGCTTTCTTT. The V call is TRBV27, the J call TRBJ1-1; maybe TRBD1 (5 bases). Trimming shortened V by 6 bases and J by 5 bases, and 19 bases separated the two germline ends. The CDR3 is 15 residues long. Germline assignment: CDR1 MNHEY and CDR2 SMNVEV (reference sequence).

The rearrangement joins TRBV2 to TRBJ1-1, with D maybe TRBD1 (5 bases). From germline, CDR1 is SNHLY and CDR2 FYNNEI. V was clipped by 2 bases and J by 0 bases, with 19 bases between them. The CDR3 runs to 18 residues. In nucleotides, the CDR3 is TGTGCCAGCAGTGAATTCCAAACAGGCAGTCCCATGAACACTGAAGCTTTCTTT. Its protein is CASSEFQTGSPMNTEAFF. Together with reference TRBV2 and TRBJ1-1, the CDR3 gives the full variable domain: EPEVTQTPSHQVTQMGQEVILRCVPISNHLYFYWYRQILGQKVEFLVSFYNNEISEKSEIFDDQFSVERPDGSNFTLKIRSTKLEDSAMYFCASSEFQTGSPMNTEAFFGQGTRLTVV.

V and J are TRBV4-1 and TRBJ2-2; D is uncertain. Germline V gene data show CDR1 as MGHRA and CDR2 as YSYEKL. This CDR3 is built from 14 residues. V was clipped by 1 base and J by 5 bases, with 8 bases between them. The CDR3 region has the DNA TGCGCCAGCAGCCAAGGGGTGCGGACCGGGGAGCTGTTTTTT. It codes for CASSQGVRTGELFF.

This clone was observed at least ten times. The genes are TRBV2 and TRBJ1-1; D not resolved. Germline-derived CDR1 and CDR2 are SNHLY and FYNNEI. The CDR3 is 12 residues long. V was clipped by 6 bases and J by 5 bases, with 10 bases between them. In DNA, the CDR3 is TGTGCCAGCAGATTGGGAGCTACTGAAGCTTTCTTT. It encodes CASRLGATEAFF.

The V gene is TRBV3-1 (or the pseudogene TRBV3-2), the J gene TRBJ1-5; 9 bases fit TRBD1. This CDR3 region has 14 residues. Germline values: CDR1 LGHDT, CDR2 YNNKEL (reference sequence). V lost 4 bases to trimming and J lost 4 bases; unmatched junction nucleotides: 2. The CDR3 loop is CASSPGTGNQPQHF. CDR3 nucleotide sequence: TGTGCCAGCAGCCCCGGGACAGGGAATCAGCCCCAGCATTTT.

The rearrangement joins TRBV27 to TRBJ1-1, with no clear D. The V gene lost 1 base and the J gene lost 3 bases, with 24 bases spanning the gap. This CDR3 is built from 19 residues. From germline, CDR1 is MNHEY and CDR2 SMNVEV (reference sequence). The CDR3 bases are TGTGCCAGCAGTTTATTCCCCTCCCCCTCAGCGGGAGGAGACACTGAAGCTTTCTTT. Amino acid sequence: CASSLFPSPSAGGDTEAFF.

This clone was detected only a few times. CDR3: CASSRSGTTDYGYTF. CDR3 sequence (DNA): TGTGCCAGCAGCAGATCCGGGACAACCGACTATGGCTACACCTTC. J is TRBJ1-2 and V is TRBV7-8; D might be TRBD1 (6 bases). Per germline, CDR1 SGHVS and CDR2 FQNEAQ. V lost 5 bases to trimming and J lost 3 bases, with 16 bases between them. This CDR3 has 15 residues.